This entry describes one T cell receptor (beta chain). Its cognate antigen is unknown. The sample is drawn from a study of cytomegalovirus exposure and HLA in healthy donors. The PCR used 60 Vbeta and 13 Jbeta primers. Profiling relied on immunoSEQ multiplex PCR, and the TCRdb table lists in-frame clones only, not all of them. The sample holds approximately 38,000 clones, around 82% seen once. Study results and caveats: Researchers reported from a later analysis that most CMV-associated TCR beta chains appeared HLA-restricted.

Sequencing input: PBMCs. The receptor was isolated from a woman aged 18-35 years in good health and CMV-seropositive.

CDR3 sequence (DNA): TGTGCCAGCAGTTTAGCTTGGCCTCCTTCTGGCTACACCTTC. Translating it yields CASSLAWPPSGYTF. This sequence joins TRBV27 and TRBJ1-2; D not certain. The CDR3 consists of 14 residues. Germline V CDR1 and CDR2: MNHEY, SMNVEV (reference sequence). The germline V and J ends were trimmed by 2 bases and 7 bases, with 14 bases remaining between them.